The 12 T cell receptor beta chains below were found in one sample sequenced in a study of response to subunit inactivated influenza vaccine. From the RT-PCR reads, TCRdb called clonotypes with MiXCR, one entry per CDR3 protein. The sample records roughly 570,000 distinct CDR3 sequences, over 10% being singletons. This specimen was PBMCs from blood, taken about 40 days after vaccination. All receptors derive from a man aged 45-60 years who received an inactivated influenza vaccine.

J is TRBJ2-2 and V is TRBV18, with D hard to call. Germline assignment: CDR1 KGHSH and CDR2 LQKENI. V dropped 2 bases and J dropped 3 bases, with 4 bases sitting between them. The length of the CDR3 is 13 residues. The CDR3 nucleotides read TGTGCCAGCTCACCAGAGTACACCGGGGAGCTGTTTTTT. This translates into CASSPEYTGELFF.

J is TRBJ2-1 and V is TRBV11-1; D gene ambiguous. The CDR3 runs 13 residues. Trimming removed 3 bases from V and 7 bases from J, with 10 bases in between. CDR1 and CDR2 from the germline V gene are SGHAT and FQDESV (reference sequence). The CDR3, as DNA: TGTGCCAGCAGCTTGTTCGGTTTAAATGAGCAGTTCTTC. Amino acid sequence: CASSLFGLNEQFF.

V gene TRBV12-3 or TRBV12-4 combines with J gene TRBJ2-7; D remains unclear. CDR3 size: 14 residues. V was shortened by 6 bases and J by 0 bases, with 12 bases between the two germline ends. CDR3 loop: CASSKDANSYEQYF. The CDR3 DNA sequence: TGTGCCAGCAGCAAAGACGCGAACTCCTACGAGCAGTACTTC.

This clonotype was picked up many times. This may be a read error, as it is one base from a much larger clone. The genes are TRBV12-3 or TRBV12-4 and TRBJ2-1, with unresolved D. This CDR3 is 11 amino acids long. The V end lost 5 bases, the J end lost 4 bases, and 3 bases lay between the germline ends. The CDR3 sequence: CASSIYNEQFF. Here the CDR3 DNA reads TGTGCCAGCAGTATATACAATGAGCAGTTCTTC.

V is TRBV20-1 and J is TRBJ2-6; D gene uncertain. The germline V gene encodes CDR1 DFQATT and CDR2 SNEGSKA (reference sequence). There are 14 residues in the CDR3. V shed 3 bases and J shed 0 bases, with 6 bases lying between them. CDR3 DNA: TGCAGTGCTAGGGTTTTCTCTGGGGCCAACGTCCTGACTTTC. Its translation: CSARVFSGANVLTF.

At least ten counts were recorded for this clonotype. V is TRBV20-1 and J is TRBJ1-2, with TRBD1 matching over 8 bases. Germline CDR1 and CDR2: DFQATT and SNEGSKA (reference sequence). V lost 6 bases to trimming and J lost 5 bases; unmatched junction nucleotides: 8. This CDR3 region has 13 residues. The CDR3 is CSAKDRASYGYTF. Written as DNA, the CDR3 is TGCAGTGCCAAGGACAGGGCCTCGTATGGCTACACCTTC.

This chain links TRBV4-3 with TRBJ2-7; 13 bases fit TRBD2. V shed 3 bases and J 0 bases; nucleotides not matched to a gene: 2. The germline gives CDR1 LGHNA, CDR2 YSLEER. There are 16 residues in the CDR3. CDR3 coding DNA: TGCGCCAGCAGCCAGGGACTAGCGGGGATCTCCTACGAGCAGTACTTC. As protein: CASSQGLAGISYEQYF.

This clonotype came up a few times. The chain combines TRBV15 with TRBJ2-7; weak D call: TRBD1 (5 bases). The CDR3 extends over 13 amino acids. The germline gives CDR1 LNHNV, CDR2 YYDKDF (reference sequence). Deletions cut 0 bases from V and 4 bases from J, with 7 bases between. The CDR3 loop is CATSRDRQYEQYF. CDR3 bases: TGTGCCACCAGCAGAGATCGACAGTACGAGCAGTACTTC.

This clonotype has only a few counts. This sequence joins TRBV29-1 and TRBJ1-3; D uncertain. Trimming removed 4 bases at V and 3 bases at J, with 10 bases between. CDR1 SQVTM and CDR2 ANQGSEA come from the germline V gene. The CDR3 runs 13 residues. The CDR3 reads CSVAPSGGNTIYF. CDR3 nucleotide sequence: TGCAGCGTTGCCCCCTCCGGTGGAAACACCATATATTTT. The variable domain in full, with the rest retrieved from reference TRBV29-1 and TRBJ1-3, is SAVISQKPSRDICQRGTSLTIQCQVDSQVTMMFWYRQQPGQSLTLIATANQGSEATYESGFVIDKFPISRPNLTFSTLTVSNMSPEDSSIYLCSVAPSGGNTIYFGEGSWLTVV.

Notes on this clonotype: At one end the junction does not follow the germline gene, possibly because of a read error. The rearrangement links TRBV20-1 to TRBJ1-5; D may be TRBD1 (6 bases). There are 15 residues in the CDR3. Germline V gene sequence: CDR1 DFQATT, CDR2 SNEGSKA (reference sequence). CDR3 in amino acids: CCAQDVGAPNQPQHF. The CDR3 bases are TGCTGTGCGCAAGACGTGGGGGCCCCTAATCAGCCCCAGCATTTT.

This clonotype was seen more than once but under ten times. V gene TRBV6-2 or TRBV6-3 combines with J gene TRBJ1-5; D ambiguous. This CDR3 region has 15 residues. V was cut by 6 bases and J by 0 bases, with 12 bases left in between. The germline V gene encodes CDR1 MNHEY and CDR2 SVGEGT. The CDR3 nucleotides are TGTGCCAGCAGAGAGACACCCGATAGCAATCAGCCCCAGCATTTT. Amino acid sequence: CASRETPDSNQPQHF.

At least ten counts were recorded for this clonotype. This chain uses TRBV29-1 with TRBJ1-1, with D perhaps matching TRBD1 (6 bases). Per germline, CDR1 SQVTM and CDR2 ANQGSEA. The CDR3 has 12 residues. Trimming removed 7 bases from V and 1 base from J, with 10 bases in between. The CDR3 DNA sequence: TGCAGCGGAGGGACACAGAACACTGAAGCTTTCTTT. This sequence encodes CSGGTQNTEAFF.